Ten or more counts support the clone carrying this T cell receptor beta chain. Its antigen is as yet unknown. Germline assignment: CDR1 MNHNY and CDR2 SVGAGI (reference sequence). V lost 5 bases and J lost 5, with 16 bases in between. The CDR3 consists of 14 residues. These data come from a study of breast tumors, draining lymph nodes, adjacent tissues. General study points: Tumor repertoires ranked between lymph nodes and nontumor tissue in diversity, with V and J gene preferences. Tumor T cell lymph node origin was a supported hypothesis, not proven.

Axillary draining lymph nodes of breast cancer patients supplied the node samples. A single record per CDR3 protein comes from TCRdb applying MiXCR to the multiplex PCR reads. The sample contains approximately 230,000 distinct CDR3 sequences, 34% of which appear only once. The chain couples TRBV6-6 to TRBJ2-7, with D perhaps being TRBD1 or TRBD2 (5 bases each). This clonotype was sampled from a female donor with breast cancer. Some clones in this sample may be carry-over from other donors' samples. The sample was axillary lymph node tissue. The CDR3 region is CASSHRTVGDEQYF. As DNA, the CDR3 is TGTGCCAGCAGTCACCGAACAGTGGGGGACGAGCAGTACTTC.